This T cell receptor (beta chain) was identified in a study of T-cell memory formation after mild COVID-19. TCRdb reprocessed the 5' RACE reads via MiXCR and lists one record per CDR3 protein. The repertoire consists of 470,000 or so distinct CDR3 sequences, with around 19% occurring once and the leading ten covering roughly 8.4%. The study's findings and limits: The main location of contracting CD4+ clones was CM and EM, and that of contracting CD8+ clones was EMRA. Clones that contracted from day 15 to 85 had balanced CD4/CD8; later expanders were CD4+ biased. Pre-infection memory harbored some responding clones, suggesting cross-reactive memory joined. Proof of SARS-CoV-2 specificity was absent for the second-wave clones that crested on day 37.

This clonotype came up a few times. Antigen specificity is unknown. CDR1 and CDR2 (germline): MNHEY, SMNVEV (reference sequence). Trimming took 5 bases from V and 5 from J, leaving 12 bases between them. The CDR3 is 13 amino acids. Sequenced input: PBMCs or a T cell subset sorted from them (not recorded which). The chain carries TRBV27 and TRBJ1-2; D gene unclear. This receptor was identified in an adult woman who had mild COVID-19 (a few samples of this study predate the infection). Cell type and time point are not known. CDR3 sequence reads: CASSRSTSYGYTF. The DNA of the CDR3 is TGTGCCAGCAGTCGATCCACAAGTTATGGCTACACCTTC.